This T cell receptor (beta chain) appears in the sequencing data of a study of blood T cell repertoires in COVID-19. The sample holds a few counts of this clone. TCRdb's table, derived via immunoSEQ multiplex PCR, lists solely in-frame clones and lacks some. In the table there are about 670,000 clones, 85% to 90% of which are singletons. The CDR3 contains 14 residues. Germline CDR1 is SNHLY and CDR2 is FYNNEI. Losses at the gene ends were 3 bases for V and 7 bases for J; bases not matched to a gene: 7. Sequencing was carried out using peripheral blood. V usage is TRBV2 and J usage is TRBJ2-5; 8 nucleotides line up with TRBD2. The receptor comes from a woman aged 18-29 years with acute or convalescent COVID-19. CDR3 coding DNA: TGTGCCAGCAGTGAGCCCGGGGGGGCCGTGACCCAGTACTTC. Its protein product is CASSEPGGAVTQYF.